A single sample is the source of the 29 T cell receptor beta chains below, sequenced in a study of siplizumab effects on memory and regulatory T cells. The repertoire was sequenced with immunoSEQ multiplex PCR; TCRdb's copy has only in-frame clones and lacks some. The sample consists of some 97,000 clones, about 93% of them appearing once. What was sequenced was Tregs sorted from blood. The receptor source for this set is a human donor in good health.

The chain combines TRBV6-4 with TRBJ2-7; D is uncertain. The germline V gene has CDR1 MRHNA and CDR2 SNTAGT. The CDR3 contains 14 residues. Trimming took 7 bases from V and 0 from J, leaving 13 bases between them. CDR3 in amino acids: CASNSERTSYEQYF. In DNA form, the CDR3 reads TGTGCCAGCAATTCGGAGAGGACCTCCTACGAGCAGTACTTC.

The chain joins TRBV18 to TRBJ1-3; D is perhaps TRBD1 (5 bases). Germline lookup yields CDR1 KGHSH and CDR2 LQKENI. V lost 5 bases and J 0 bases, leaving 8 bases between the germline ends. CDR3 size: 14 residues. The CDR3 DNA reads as TGTGCCAGCTCAGGGGGGACCTCTGGAAACACCATATATTTT. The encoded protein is CASSGGTSGNTIYF.

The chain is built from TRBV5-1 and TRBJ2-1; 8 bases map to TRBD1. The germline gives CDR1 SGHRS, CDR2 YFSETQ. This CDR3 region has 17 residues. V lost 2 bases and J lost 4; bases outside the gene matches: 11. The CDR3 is CASSLTGGPPTYNEQFF. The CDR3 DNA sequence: TGCGCCAGCAGCTTAACAGGGGGTCCCCCAACTTACAATGAGCAGTTCTTC.

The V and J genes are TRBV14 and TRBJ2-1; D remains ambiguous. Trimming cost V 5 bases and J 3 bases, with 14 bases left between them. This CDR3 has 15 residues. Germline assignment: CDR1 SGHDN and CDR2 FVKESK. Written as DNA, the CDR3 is TGTGCCAGCAGCTTGGTGGGCGGCTACTACAATGAGCAGTTCTTC. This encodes CASSLVGGYYNEQFF.

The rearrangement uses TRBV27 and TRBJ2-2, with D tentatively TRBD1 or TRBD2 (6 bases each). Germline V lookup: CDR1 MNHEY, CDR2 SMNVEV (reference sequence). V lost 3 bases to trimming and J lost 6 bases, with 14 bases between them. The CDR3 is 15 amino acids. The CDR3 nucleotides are TGTGCCAGCAGTTTCGGTCCGGGGGCATCCGGGGAGCTGTTTTTT. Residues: CASSFGPGASGELFF.

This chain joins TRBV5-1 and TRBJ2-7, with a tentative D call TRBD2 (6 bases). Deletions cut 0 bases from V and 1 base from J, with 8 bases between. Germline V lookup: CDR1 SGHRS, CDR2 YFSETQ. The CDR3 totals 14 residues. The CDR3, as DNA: TGCGCCAGCAGCTTGGGGCGGGGTTCCTACGAGCAGTACTTC. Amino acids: CASSLGRGSYEQYF.

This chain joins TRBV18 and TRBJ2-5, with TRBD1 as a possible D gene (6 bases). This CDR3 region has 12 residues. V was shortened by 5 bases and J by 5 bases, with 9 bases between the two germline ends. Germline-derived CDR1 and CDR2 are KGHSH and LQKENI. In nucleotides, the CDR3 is TGTGCCAGCTCAGCCCAGGGGGAGACCCAGTACTTC. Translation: CASSAQGETQYF.

The CDR3 DNA reads as TGTGCCAGCAGTCAAGGGGGGCAGGCGTACAATGAGCAGTTCTTC. It codes for CASSQGGQAYNEQFF. The V call is TRBV7-2, the J call TRBJ2-1, with D perhaps given as TRBD1 or TRBD2 (6 bases each). The V end was cut by 6 bases, the J end by 4 bases, with 16 bases between. The CDR3 is 15 amino acids. Looked up from germline, CDR1 is SGHTA and CDR2 is FQGNSA.

This chain's CDR3 is CASRFGTGNTDTQYF. The CDR3 coding sequence is TGTGCCAGCAGGTTCGGGACAGGGAACACAGATACGCAGTATTTT. The chain links TRBV6-1 to TRBJ2-3; 9 nucleotides agree with TRBD1. This CDR3 comprises 15 residues. Trimming took 6 bases from V and 2 from J; bases not matched to a gene: 6. The germline CDR1 and CDR2 sequences are MNHNS and SASEGT.

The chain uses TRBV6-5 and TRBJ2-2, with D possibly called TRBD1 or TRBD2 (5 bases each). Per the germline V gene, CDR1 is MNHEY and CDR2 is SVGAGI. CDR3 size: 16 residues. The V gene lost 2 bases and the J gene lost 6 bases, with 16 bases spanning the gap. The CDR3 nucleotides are TGTGCCAGCAGTTACCAACCGGGACGGTCATCCGGGGAGCTGTTTTTT. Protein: CASSYQPGRSSGELFF.

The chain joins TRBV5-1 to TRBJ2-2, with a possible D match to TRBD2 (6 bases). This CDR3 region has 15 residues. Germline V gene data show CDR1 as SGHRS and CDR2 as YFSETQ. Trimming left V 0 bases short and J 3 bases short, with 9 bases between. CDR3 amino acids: CASSLGLAYTGELFF. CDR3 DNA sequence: TGCGCCAGCAGCTTGGGCCTAGCGTACACCGGGGAGCTGTTTTTT.

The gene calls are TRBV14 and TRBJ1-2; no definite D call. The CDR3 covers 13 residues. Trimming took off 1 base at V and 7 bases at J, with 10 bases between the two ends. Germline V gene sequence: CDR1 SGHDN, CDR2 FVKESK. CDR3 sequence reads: CASSQATKSGYTF. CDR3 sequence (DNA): TGTGCCAGCAGCCAAGCGACAAAGAGTGGCTACACCTTC.

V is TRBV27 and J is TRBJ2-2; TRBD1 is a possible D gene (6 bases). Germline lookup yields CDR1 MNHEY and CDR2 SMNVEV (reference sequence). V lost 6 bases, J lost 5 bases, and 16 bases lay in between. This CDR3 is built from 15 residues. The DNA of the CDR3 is TGTGCCAGCAGACAGGGAGTTTTCGTAACCGGGGAGCTGTTTTTT. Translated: CASRQGVFVTGELFF.

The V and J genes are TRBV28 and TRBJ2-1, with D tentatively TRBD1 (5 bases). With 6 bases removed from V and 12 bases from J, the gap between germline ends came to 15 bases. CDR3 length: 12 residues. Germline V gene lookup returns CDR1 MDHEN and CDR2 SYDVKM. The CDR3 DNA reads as TGTGCCAGCAGCCGAGTGACAGTCGGGCAGTTCTTC. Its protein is CASSRVTVGQFF.

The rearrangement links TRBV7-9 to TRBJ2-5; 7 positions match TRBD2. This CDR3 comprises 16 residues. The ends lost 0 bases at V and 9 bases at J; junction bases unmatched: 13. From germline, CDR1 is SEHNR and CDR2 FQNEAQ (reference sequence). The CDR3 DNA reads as TGTGCCAGCAGCTTAGCTATTGGGTCAGTGGGGAGGGCCCAGTACTTC. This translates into CASSLAIGSVGRAQYF.

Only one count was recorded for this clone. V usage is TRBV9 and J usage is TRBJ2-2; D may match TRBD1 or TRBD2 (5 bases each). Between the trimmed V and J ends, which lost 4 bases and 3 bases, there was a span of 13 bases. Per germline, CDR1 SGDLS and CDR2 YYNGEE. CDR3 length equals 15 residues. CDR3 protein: CASSPRGRDTGELFF. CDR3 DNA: TGTGCCAGCAGCCCGAGGGGTCGGGACACCGGGGAGCTGTTTTTT.

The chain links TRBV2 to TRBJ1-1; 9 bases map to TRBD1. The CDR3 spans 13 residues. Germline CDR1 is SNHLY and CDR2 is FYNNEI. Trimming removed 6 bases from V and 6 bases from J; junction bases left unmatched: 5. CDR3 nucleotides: TGTGCCAGCAGACGGGACAGGGTCCCTGAAGCTTTCTTT. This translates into CASRRDRVPEAFF.

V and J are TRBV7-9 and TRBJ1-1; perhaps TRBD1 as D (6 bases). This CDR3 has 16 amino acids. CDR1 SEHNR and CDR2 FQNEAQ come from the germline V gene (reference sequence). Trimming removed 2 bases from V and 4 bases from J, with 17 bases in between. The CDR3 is CASSLSAGVKGTEAFF. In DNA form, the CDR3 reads TGTGCCAGCAGCTTAAGTGCAGGGGTGAAGGGCACTGAAGCTTTCTTT.

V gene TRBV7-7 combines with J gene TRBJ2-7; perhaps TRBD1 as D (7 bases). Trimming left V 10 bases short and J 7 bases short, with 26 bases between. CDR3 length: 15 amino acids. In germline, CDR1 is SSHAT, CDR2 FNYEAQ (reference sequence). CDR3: CATRRSIDRAGEQYF. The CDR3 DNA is TGTGCCACCCGACGAAGCATAGACAGGGCGGGAGAGCAGTACTTC. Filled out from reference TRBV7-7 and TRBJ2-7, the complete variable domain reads GAGVSQSPRYKVTKRGQDVTLRCDPISSHATLYWYQQALGQGPEFLTYFNYEAQPDKSGLPSDRFSAERPEGSISTLTIQRTEQRDSAMYRCATRRSIDRAGEQYFGPGTRLTVT.

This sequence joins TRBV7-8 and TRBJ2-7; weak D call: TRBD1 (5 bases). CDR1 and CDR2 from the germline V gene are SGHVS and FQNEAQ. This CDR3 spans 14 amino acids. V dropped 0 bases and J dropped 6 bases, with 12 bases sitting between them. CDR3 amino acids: CASSLALKRGEQYF. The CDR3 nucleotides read TGTGCCAGCAGCTTAGCTCTCAAAAGGGGCGAGCAGTACTTC.

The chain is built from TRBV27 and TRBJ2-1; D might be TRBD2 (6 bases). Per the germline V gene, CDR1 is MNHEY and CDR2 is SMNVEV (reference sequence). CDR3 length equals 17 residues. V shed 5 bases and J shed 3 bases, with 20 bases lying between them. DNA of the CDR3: TGTGCCAGCAGTACTCCTTTGGGCGGGATAAACTACAATGAGCAGTTCTTC. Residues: CASSTPLGGINYNEQFF.

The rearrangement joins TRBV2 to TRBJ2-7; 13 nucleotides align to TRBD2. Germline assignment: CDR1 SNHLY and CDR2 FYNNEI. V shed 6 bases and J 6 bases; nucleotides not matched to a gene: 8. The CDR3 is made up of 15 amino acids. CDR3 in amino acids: CASSPVTSGRREQYF. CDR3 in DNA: TGTGCCAGCAGCCCCGTGACTAGCGGGAGGCGCGAGCAGTACTTC.

CDR3 coding DNA: TGTGCCTGGAGTGTACCTCTAAAAACAGGGGGAATGCAGTATTTT. Its translation: CAWSVPLKTGGMQYF. V is TRBV30 and J is TRBJ2-3; 8 nucleotides match TRBD1. Germline V gives CDR1 GTSNPN, CDR2 SVGIG (reference sequence). This CDR3 region has 15 residues. With V trimmed by 0 bases and J by 11 bases, 13 bases remained unmatched.

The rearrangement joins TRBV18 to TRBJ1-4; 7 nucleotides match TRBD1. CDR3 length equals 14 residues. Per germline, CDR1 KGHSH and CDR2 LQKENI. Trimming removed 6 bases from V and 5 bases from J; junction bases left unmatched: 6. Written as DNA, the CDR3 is TGTGCCAGCTCCAGGACAGGCCCGAATGAAAAACTGTTTTTT. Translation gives CASSRTGPNEKLFF. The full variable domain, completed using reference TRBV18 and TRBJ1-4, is NAGVMQNPRHLVRRRGQEARLRCSPMKGHSHVYWYRQLPEEGLKFMVYLQKENIIDESGMPKERFSAEFPKEGPSILRIQQVVRGDSAAYFCASSRTGPNEKLFFGSGTQLSVL.

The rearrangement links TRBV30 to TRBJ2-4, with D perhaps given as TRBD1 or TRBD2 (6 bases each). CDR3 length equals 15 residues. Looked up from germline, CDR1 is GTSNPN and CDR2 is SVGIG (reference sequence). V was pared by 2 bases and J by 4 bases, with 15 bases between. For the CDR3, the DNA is TGTGCCTGGAGTTTAGGGGGGACAATTAAAAACATTCAGTACTTC. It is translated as CAWSLGGTIKNIQYF.

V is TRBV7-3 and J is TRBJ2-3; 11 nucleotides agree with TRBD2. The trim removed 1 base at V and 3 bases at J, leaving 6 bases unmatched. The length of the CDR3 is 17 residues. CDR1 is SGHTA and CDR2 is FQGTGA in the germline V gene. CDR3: CASSLISGRGRTDTQYF. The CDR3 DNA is TGTGCCAGCAGCTTAATTAGCGGGAGGGGAAGGACAGATACGCAGTATTTT.

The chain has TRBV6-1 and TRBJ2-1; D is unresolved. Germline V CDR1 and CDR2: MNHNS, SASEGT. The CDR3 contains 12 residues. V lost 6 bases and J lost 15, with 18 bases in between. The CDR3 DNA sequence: TGTGCCAGCAGCATACCGCCCGCTTTACCGTTCTTC. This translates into CASSIPPALPFF.

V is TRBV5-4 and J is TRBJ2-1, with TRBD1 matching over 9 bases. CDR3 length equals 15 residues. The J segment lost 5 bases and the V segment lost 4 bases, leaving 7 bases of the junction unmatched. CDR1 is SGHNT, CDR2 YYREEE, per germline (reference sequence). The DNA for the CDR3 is TGTGCCAGCAGCAGAGCGGGACAGGGTGACAATGAGCAGTTCTTC. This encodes CASSRAGQGDNEQFF.

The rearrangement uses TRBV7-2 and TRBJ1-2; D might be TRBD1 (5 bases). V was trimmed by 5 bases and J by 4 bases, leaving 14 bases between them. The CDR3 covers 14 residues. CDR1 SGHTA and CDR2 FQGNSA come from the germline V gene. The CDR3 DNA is TGTGCCAGCAGCCCCCGGCGGGGGTTCTATGGCTACACCTTC. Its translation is CASSPRRGFYGYTF.